Reported below is one T cell receptor (beta chain). These data originate in a study of blood T cell repertoires in COVID-19. The table came from immunoSEQ multiplex PCR; TCRdb's copy has only in-frame clones and leaves some out. The table lists hundreds of thousands of clones, around nine tenths of them singletons. The sequence derives from a woman aged 55-75 years who had recovered from COVID-19. The sequenced sample consisted of peripheral blood.

CDR3 in DNA: TGTGCCAGCAGTCGAGCGGGGGGGTCCTCCTACAATGAGCAGTTCTTC. Protein product: CASSRAGGSSYNEQFF. The chain is built from TRBV3-1 (or the pseudogene TRBV3-2) and TRBJ2-1, with 10 positions matching TRBD2. There are 16 residues in the CDR3. J gave up 0 bases and V 6 bases, and 5 bases lay outside the gene matches. CDR1 LGHDT and CDR2 YNNKEL come from the germline V gene (reference sequence).